The 30 T cell receptor beta chains reported below all come from one sample, sequenced in a study of shared clonotypes between healthy human individuals. The assay was immunoSEQ multiplex PCR, and TCRdb's table has in-frame clones only and misses some. The table has nearly 750,000 clones, 72% seen once. Material for sequencing was memory CD4+ T cells sorted from blood. Subset noted: CD45RA-negative fraction. All receptors come from a woman younger than 45 in good health.

This clone occurred a few times. The chain has TRBV6-1 and TRBJ2-3, with TRBD1 identical over 7 bases. The CDR3 consists of 15 residues. J lost 2 bases, V lost 7 bases, and 9 bases had no gene match. CDR1 MNHNS and CDR2 SASEGT come from the germline V gene. The CDR3 spells CASTSGEGATDTQYF. In DNA, the CDR3 is TGTGCCAGCACCTCAGGAGAGGGGGCCACAGATACGCAGTATTTT.

In its sample, this clone was seen a few times. CDR3: CASSYQDSGAYEQYF. For the CDR3, the DNA is TGTGCCAGCAGCTACCAGGATAGCGGCGCCTACGAGCAGTACTTC. The V call is TRBV7-2, the J call TRBJ2-7; a weak D match, TRBD2 (6 bases). Germline-derived CDR1 and CDR2 are SGHTA and FQGNSA. This CDR3 has 15 residues. V was pared by 4 bases and J by 2 bases, with 15 bases between.

Remarks on this clone: A read error may explain this, as a much larger clone is one base away. The rearrangement uses TRBV6-5 and TRBJ2-1; 12 nucleotides agree with TRBD2. The CDR3 is 14 residues long. Germline trimming cut 6 bases from V and 7 bases from J; bases unmatched to any gene: 4. Germline CDR1 MNHEY, CDR2 SVGAGI. The CDR3 nucleotides read TGTGCCAGCAGACGACTAGCGGGAGTTAATGAGCAGTTCTTC. As protein: CASRRLAGVNEQFF.

The chain is built from TRBV5-1 and TRBJ2-7; D may be TRBD1 or TRBD2 (5 bases each). Per the germline V gene, CDR1 is SGHRS and CDR2 is YFSETQ. The CDR3 totals 17 residues. V dropped 1 base and J dropped 0 bases, with 17 bases sitting between them. The CDR3 protein is CASSLYPGGDGSYEQYF. In nucleotides, the CDR3 is TGCGCCAGCAGCTTGTATCCGGGTGGGGACGGCTCCTACGAGCAGTACTTC.

The rearrangement links TRBV4-1 to TRBJ2-4; 9 bases line up with TRBD2. Germline V gene data show CDR1 as MGHRA and CDR2 as YSYEKL. After removal of 2 bases from V and 9 bases from J, the junction contained 8 bases not matched to a gene. CDR3 length: 15 amino acids. CDR3 protein: CASSQPSGRNGIQYF. In DNA, the CDR3 is TGCGCCAGCAGCCAACCAAGCGGGAGGAATGGCATTCAGTACTTC.

The chain joins TRBV5-4 to TRBJ1-1; D gene unclear. Trimming took off 4 bases at V and 8 bases at J, with 36 bases between the two ends. The CDR3 loop spans 20 amino acids. Germline CDR1 and CDR2: SGHNT and YYREEE (reference sequence). For the CDR3, the DNA is TGTGCCAGCAGCCTCTGGCCGGGAGGTCCCTCTCTTCACCTACTTCTGGAAGCTTTCTTT. Amino acid sequence: CASSLWPGGPSLHLLLEAFF.

The V gene is TRBV25-1, the J gene TRBJ2-3; unclear D gene. The CDR3 length is 14 residues. Germline V gene lookup returns CDR1 MGHDK and CDR2 SYGVNS. V lost 6 bases and J lost 2, with 12 bases in between. The CDR3 loop is CASSGPDPTDTQYF. Written as DNA, the CDR3 is TGTGCCAGCAGCGGGCCGGACCCCACAGATACGCAGTATTTT.

This chain links TRBV18 with TRBJ2-7, with D possibly being TRBD2 (7 bases). This CDR3 contains 15 residues. Trimming took 3 bases from V and 2 from J, leaving 14 bases between them. Germline V gives CDR1 KGHSH, CDR2 LQKENI. This CDR3 reads CASSPRGAVAYEQYF. CDR3 nucleotides: TGTGCCAGCTCACCCCGGGGGGCGGTAGCCTACGAGCAGTACTTC.

The chain uses TRBV28 and TRBJ2-2; 7 nucleotides line up with TRBD2. Germline CDR1 MDHEN, CDR2 SYDVKM. V was clipped by 1 base and J by 3 bases; unmatched bases: 8. The CDR3 spans 17 residues. CDR3 region: CASSLYSAGDYTGELFF. The CDR3 region has the DNA TGTGCCAGCAGTTTATATTCTGCGGGGGATTACACCGGGGAGCTGTTTTTT.

The V gene is TRBV6-5, the J gene TRBJ1-5, with D possibly being TRBD1 (6 bases). In germline, CDR1 is MNHEY, CDR2 SVGAGI. The CDR3 loop spans 13 amino acids. The V end lost 7 bases, the J end lost 6 bases, and 13 bases lay between the germline ends. The CDR3 DNA sequence: TGTGCCAGCAACTCTAGGGGGGGTCAGCCCCAGCATTTT. Translation: CASNSRGGQPQHF.

The chain couples TRBV4-1 to TRBJ2-3; D gene unclear. Germline lookup yields CDR1 MGHRA and CDR2 YSYEKL. Trimming shortened V by 0 bases and J by 0 bases, and 13 bases separated the two germline ends. CDR3 length equals 17 residues. In nucleotides, the CDR3 is TGCGCCAGCAGCCAAGATTTCAGCTCTTCTAGCACAGATACGCAGTATTTT. Translated, it gives CASSQDFSSSSTDTQYF.

This clone was counted only a few times. The genes are TRBV6-6 and TRBJ2-3, with 10 positions matching TRBD2. The CDR3 loop spans 16 amino acids. The germline CDR1 and CDR2 sequences are MNHNY and SVGAGI (reference sequence). Unmatched junction bases numbered 10, after V lost 6 bases and J lost 4 bases. CDR3 DNA sequence: TGTGCCAGCAGACCCCAGAGCGGGAGGGGCTCAGATACGCAGTATTTT. The encoded protein is CASRPQSGRGSDTQYF.

The J gene is TRBJ2-7, the V gene TRBV5-1; 11 nucleotides align to TRBD1. Germline V gene lookup returns CDR1 SGHRS and CDR2 YFSETQ. V gave up 0 bases and J gave up 2 bases; unmatched junction bases: 1. The CDR3 consists of 15 residues. The CDR3 nucleotides are TGCGCCAGCAGCTTGGGGACAGGGGGCACCTACGAGCAGTACTTC. Protein sequence: CASSLGTGGTYEQYF.

The chain combines TRBV10-2 with TRBJ1-1, with a tentative D call TRBD1 (6 bases). Per germline, CDR1 WSHSY and CDR2 SAAADI. The length of the CDR3 is 13 residues. V was clipped by 5 bases and J by 2 bases, with 9 bases between them. DNA of the CDR3: TGCGCCAGCAGTCTACAGGGAAACACTGAAGCTTTCTTT. This sequence encodes CASSLQGNTEAFF.

There are many counts of this clone. The chain joins TRBV28 to TRBJ1-1; weak D call: TRBD1 (5 bases). CDR1 is MDHEN and CDR2 is SYDVKM in the germline V gene. V was cut by 5 bases and J by 4 bases, with 17 bases left in between. This CDR3 comprises 15 residues. CDR3 in amino acids: CASSIGGAGSTEAFF. The CDR3 nucleotides are TGTGCCAGCAGTATCGGGGGAGCAGGGAGCACTGAAGCTTTCTTT.

This sequence joins TRBV19 and TRBJ1-4, with D possibly matching TRBD1 (6 bases). V shed 9 bases and J shed 9 bases, with 17 bases lying between them. Per germline, CDR1 LNHDA and CDR2 SQIVND (reference sequence). The length of the CDR3 is 13 residues. This CDR3 is CASKIKQGKKLFF. The CDR3 DNA reads TGTGCCAGCAAGATAAAACAGGGTAAAAAACTGTTTTTT.

In this sample, this clone turned up once. V and J are TRBV27 and TRBJ2-2; 10 nucleotides line up with TRBD2. V shed 4 bases, J shed 2 bases, and the junction held 4 bases outside the gene matches. Germline V CDR1 and CDR2: MNHEY, SMNVEV (reference sequence). This CDR3 is 16 amino acids long. CDR3 coding DNA: TGTGCCAGCAGTTCTCTAGCGGGAGCTAACACCGGGGAGCTGTTTTTT. Its protein is CASSSLAGANTGELFF.

The chain recombines TRBV5-1 with TRBJ2-5, with TRBD2 matching 9 bases. The length of the CDR3 is 15 residues. The V gene end was trimmed by 4 bases and the J gene end by 3 bases; junction bases not matched to a gene: 7. Germline loops: CDR1 SGHRS, CDR2 YFSETQ. CDR3 in DNA: TGCGCCAGCAGCGGAAGCTTAGCGGGAGAAGAGACCCAGTACTTC. This translates into CASSGSLAGEETQYF.

In its sample, this clone was seen a few times. The chain uses TRBV7-8 and TRBJ1-1, with D maybe TRBD1 (6 bases). Germline CDR1 reads SGHVS; CDR2 reads FQNEAQ. Trimming pared 1 base from V and 1 base from J, leaving 10 bases between. This CDR3 is 15 amino acids long. CDR3 sequence reads: CASSLVGQRNTEAFF. Written as DNA, the CDR3 is TGTGCCAGCAGCTTAGTGGGACAACGGAACACTGAAGCTTTCTTT.

This clone was seen only once. This chain connects TRBV7-9 to TRBJ1-1; the D is unclear. With 7 bases removed from V and 1 base from J, the gap between germline ends came to 10 bases. This CDR3 has 13 residues. CDR1 is SEHNR and CDR2 is FQNEAQ in the germline V gene (reference sequence). DNA of the CDR3: TGTGCCAGCACTGGAGGACGGAACACTGAAGCTTTCTTT. Translation: CASTGGRNTEAFF.

This CDR3 is CASSIDGSRNEQFF. The CDR3 nucleotides are TGTGCCAGTAGTATAGATGGTAGTAGGAATGAGCAGTTCTTC. V and J are TRBV19 and TRBJ2-1, with no clear D. Germline V CDR1 and CDR2: LNHDA, SQIVND (reference sequence). There are 14 residues in the CDR3. V was trimmed by 0 bases and J by 7 bases, leaving 10 bases between them.

The chain uses TRBV2 and TRBJ1-2; D unresolved. Germline assignment: CDR1 SNHLY and CDR2 FYNNEI. The CDR3 spans 11 residues. V lost 8 bases to trimming and J lost 8 bases, with 12 bases between them. This CDR3 is CASGSGFGYTF. The DNA of the CDR3 is TGTGCCAGCGGATCGGGGTTCGGCTACACCTTC.

The CDR3 DNA sequence: TGTGCCACCAGCTCCGGACAGGCAGCTCAAAACATTCAGTACTTC. Translation: CATSSGQAAQNIQYF. The V and J genes are TRBV15 and TRBJ2-4; 7 bases line up with TRBD1. The V gene end was trimmed by 5 bases and the J gene end by 5 bases; junction bases not matched to a gene: 9. This CDR3 region has 15 residues. Per the germline V gene, CDR1 is LNHNV and CDR2 is YYDKDF (reference sequence).

This clone has just a few counts. V gene TRBV27 combines with J gene TRBJ2-1; 7 nucleotides line up with TRBD2. Germline CDR1 MNHEY, CDR2 SMNVEV (reference sequence). The CDR3 contains 14 residues. The V and J ends lost 5 bases and 7 bases, in that order; junction bases with no gene match: 8. This CDR3 reads CASSRGAGRNEQFF. In DNA form, the CDR3 reads TGTGCCAGCAGTCGCGGAGCGGGGCGAAATGAGCAGTTCTTC.

The rearrangement joins TRBV2 to TRBJ2-5; D may be TRBD1 or TRBD2 (5 bases each). Trimming pared 6 bases from V and 4 bases from J, leaving 15 bases between. The CDR3 is 14 amino acids. The germline V gene has CDR1 SNHLY and CDR2 FYNNEI. CDR3 sequence reads: CASSEWGLRETQYF. Written as DNA, the CDR3 is TGTGCCAGCAGCGAGTGGGGGTTGAGAGAGACCCAGTACTTC.

The gene calls are TRBV19 and TRBJ2-1; D not certain. Germline V lookup: CDR1 LNHDA, CDR2 SQIVND (reference sequence). V dropped 5 bases and J dropped 0 bases, with 14 bases sitting between them. This CDR3 contains 16 residues. The CDR3 DNA sequence: TGTGCCAGTAGTCTCCGGACCGTCAGCTCCTACAATGAGCAGTTCTTC. It codes for CASSLRTVSSYNEQFF.

This chain uses TRBV4-1 with TRBJ1-4; perhaps TRBD1 as D (5 bases). Trimming cost V 4 bases and J 4 bases, with 19 bases left between them. Germline values: CDR1 MGHRA, CDR2 YSYEKL. This CDR3 has 17 amino acids. CDR3 coding DNA: TGCGCCAGCAGCCTTCGCGTGTTTCGGGGGAATAATGAAAAACTGTTTTTT. Protein: CASSLRVFRGNNEKLFF.

The chain carries TRBV5-1 and TRBJ2-7, with D tentatively TRBD2 (6 bases). Trimming shortened V by 6 bases and J by 11 bases, and 24 bases separated the two germline ends. This CDR3 region has 14 residues. CDR1 SGHRS and CDR2 YFSETQ come from the germline V gene. CDR3 DNA: TGCGCCAGCAAGCCGGGGACTTCCCTCCAAGCGGAGTACTTC. Translated, it gives CASKPGTSLQAEYF.

Only one count was recorded for this clone. The J gene is TRBJ2-1, the V gene TRBV18; the match to TRBD2 covers 7 bases. Germline CDR1 reads KGHSH; CDR2 reads LQKENI. The CDR3 totals 15 residues. With V trimmed by 2 bases and J by 5 bases, 6 bases remained unmatched. The CDR3 protein is CASSPWAGADNEQFF. The CDR3 region has the DNA TGTGCCAGCTCACCATGGGCGGGAGCGGACAATGAGCAGTTCTTC. The whole variable domain, remainder taken from reference TRBV18 and TRBJ2-1, is NAGVMQNPRHLVRRRGQEARLRCSPMKGHSHVYWYRQLPEEGLKFMVYLQKENIIDESGMPKERFSAEFPKEGPSILRIQQVVRGDSAAYFCASSPWAGADNEQFFGPGTRLTVL.

The gene calls are TRBV11-3 and TRBJ2-7; 9 bases align to TRBD1. This CDR3 is 16 amino acids long. Germline trimming cut 5 bases from V and 2 bases from J; bases unmatched to any gene: 10. CDR1 is SGHNT, CDR2 YENEEA, per germline. The CDR3 reads CASSRDSGTGTYEQYF. As DNA, the CDR3 is TGTGCCAGCAGCCGGGATTCCGGGACAGGGACCTACGAGCAGTACTTC. Complete variable domain (other parts from reference TRBV11-3 and TRBJ2-7): EAGVVQSPRYKIIEKKQPVAFWCNPISGHNTLYWYLQNLGQGPELLIRYENEEAVDDSQLPKDRFSAERLKGVDSTLKIQPAELGDSAVYLCASSRDSGTGTYEQYFGPGTRLTVT.